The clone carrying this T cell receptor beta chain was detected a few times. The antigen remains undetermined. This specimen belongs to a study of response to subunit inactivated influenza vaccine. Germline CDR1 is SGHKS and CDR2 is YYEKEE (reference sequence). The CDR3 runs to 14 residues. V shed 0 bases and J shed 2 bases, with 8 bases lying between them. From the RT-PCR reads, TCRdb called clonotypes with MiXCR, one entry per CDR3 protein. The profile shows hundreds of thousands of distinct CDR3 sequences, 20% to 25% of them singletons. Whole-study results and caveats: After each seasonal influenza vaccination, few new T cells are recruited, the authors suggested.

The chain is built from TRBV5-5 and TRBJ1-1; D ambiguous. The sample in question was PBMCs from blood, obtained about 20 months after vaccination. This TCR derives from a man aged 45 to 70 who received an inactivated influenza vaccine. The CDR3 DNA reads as TGTGCCAGCAGCTTGGCCCAGAGTAACACTGAAGCTTTCTTT. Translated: CASSLAQSNTEAFF.